The present T cell receptor (beta chain) was sequenced within a study of a mutant IDH1 vaccine in newly diagnosed glioma (dated by TCRdb to about 2021). Regarding the study in general: Vaccination started 4-6 weeks after radiotherapy alone, or was given together with temozolomide cycles in the groups whose treatment included chemotherapy. Of the 32 patients who were treated, about 60% were male and approximately 38% were female, and the mean age was about 37 years. Prior to enrollment, patients had been given standard therapy consisting of radiotherapy alone, temozolomide alone, or radiochemotherapy with temozolomide, with the combination given to most patients. Visit V12 was the week-35 safety follow-up and visit V13 was the week-47 end of study. Six visits were used for peripheral blood collection: V03 (baseline), V05, V07, V10, V12 and V13. Longitudinal TCRB deep sequencing was performed for fewer than 30 treated patients wherever samples were available for exploratory analyses. General conclusions and limits of the study: No apparent relationship was observed between pseudoprogression and alterations in the top peripheral T cell clonotypes detected by TCRB sequencing. The authors noted that analyses of patient blood samples could not be reproduced because of sample limitations. Selection of PBMC samples for TCRB deep sequencing was based on availability. Immune responses induced by the vaccine were seen in roughly 95% of patients across multiple MHC alleles.

This specimen's time point label, interpreted: week 35, safety follow-up. Each vaccine dose was 300 ug of a 20-mer mutant IDH1 peptide in Montanide, given subcutaneously with topical imiquimod. Across visits V03 through V10, patients got a total of eight vaccinations, given in weeks 1, 3, 5, 7, 11, 15, 19 and 23. Donors had newly diagnosed WHO grade 3 or 4 IDH1-mutant astrocytomas with loss of nuclear ATRX. The samples were drawn from NOA16, a multicentre, single-arm, open-label phase I trial in Germany that tested a mutant IDH1 peptide vaccine in humans for the first time. Genomic DNA for TCRB sequencing was extracted from EDTA blood using the DNeasy Blood and Tissue Kit. Counted from cysteine to phenylalanine, this CDR3 has 15 amino acids. CDR3 DNA only is kept here, 45 bases in frame from base 1. CDR1 ENHRY and CDR2 SYGVKD are derived from the germline V gene. V and J are truncated by 2 bases and 4 bases respectively, leaving an intervening sequence of 9 bases.

Libraries were built with the immunoSEQ multiplex PCR assay. The hsTCRB Kit was used according to the manufacturer's protocol to amplify rearranged TCR beta chain sequences. TCRB libraries were sequenced on an Illumina MiSeq. The authors' pipeline ran thus. The kit vendor's proprietary platform handled demultiplexing, trimming and gene mapping. TCRdb limited this immuneACCESS table to in-frame rearrangements with V and J called. A share of clones is missing; checked studies link under half to unresolved V genes, and the rest is unexplained. For V, J and clone size, that table is used; D and trimming come from the DNA. In this sample the table shows about 64,000 clones, 65% to 75% of which occur a single time. The ten largest clones take up over 3.5% of the sample. With respect to this clone: The specificity of this receptor is unknown. No quality values exist for individual bases; no much larger clone is one base distant.

The receptor was isolated from a man in his forties or fifties with glioma. The V gene is TRBV10-3 and the J gene is TRBJ1-6; a weak D assignment points to TRBD1 (5 bases agree). The input for sequencing was PBMCs, taken from a glioma patient whose treatment included an IDH1 peptide vaccine. The nucleotide sequence reads as follows: TGTGCCATCAGTGAGGGGGGTTCTTATAATTCACCCCTCCACTTT. This sequence encodes CAISEGGSYNSPLHF.